Below, one T cell receptor (beta chain) is given with its context. Original processing notes: Reference gene primer amplification in the assay estimated nucleated cell counts. Assay: immunoSEQ multiplex PCR; the TCRdb copy retains only in-frame clones and omits some. D and trimming were read from the DNA, whereas the V and J calls and clone size are those reported in that table. The table has approximately 90,000 clones, 75% to 90% seen once. The data were taken from a study of blood T cell repertoires in COVID-19. This CDR3 is 14 amino acids long. The germline V gene encodes CDR1 LNHDA and CDR2 SQIVND (reference sequence). The V and J ends lost 4 bases and 7 bases, in that order; junction bases with no gene match: 4.

The receptor was derived from a man older than 75 with active or convalescent COVID-19. Sequencing was carried out using peripheral blood. The chain recombines TRBV19 with TRBJ1-6; TRBD1 aligns across 7 bases. Here the CDR3 reads CASSNRGENSPLHF. In DNA form, the CDR3 reads TGTGCCAGTAGTAACAGGGGTGAAAATTCACCCCTCCACTTT.